Below, 29 T cell receptor beta chains from the same sample are listed, as sequenced in a study of blood T cell repertoires in COVID-19. Profiling relied on immunoSEQ multiplex PCR, and the TCRdb table lists in-frame clones only, not all of them. The table shows approximately 200,000 clones, with 84% occurring only once. Sequenced: peripheral blood. The receptors here all came from an elderly woman with COVID-19, enrolled during active disease.

This clone was seen just once. The rearrangement joins TRBV11-2 to TRBJ2-3; weak D call: TRBD1 (6 bases). Trimming took 5 bases from V and 0 from J, leaving 12 bases between them. The CDR3 has 15 amino acids. Germline V lookup: CDR1 SGHAT, CDR2 FQNNGV. In DNA form, the CDR3 reads TGTGCCAGCAGCGTCGGGACACTCAGCACAGATACGCAGTATTTT. Its protein product is CASSVGTLSTDTQYF.

The chain uses TRBV19 and TRBJ1-1; perhaps TRBD1 as D (5 bases). V shed 5 bases and J shed 1 base, with 11 bases lying between them. CDR1 LNHDA and CDR2 SQIVND come from the germline V gene (reference sequence). CDR3 length: 14 amino acids. CDR3 protein: CASSSFGGNTEAFF. The CDR3 nucleotides are TGTGCCAGTAGTTCTTTCGGGGGGAACACTGAAGCTTTCTTT.

CDR3: CASSLTSAGYGYTF. The DNA of the CDR3 is TGTGCCAGCAGTTTAACGTCTGCCGGGTATGGCTACACCTTC. The chain uses TRBV27 and TRBJ1-2, with D hard to call. This CDR3 comprises 14 residues. Germline V gives CDR1 MNHEY, CDR2 SMNVEV (reference sequence). Trimming removed 2 bases at V and 5 bases at J, with 12 bases between.

In nucleotides, the CDR3 is TGTGCCAGCAGCCGGTTTGACATAGACTATGGCTACACCTTC. It encodes CASSRFDIDYGYTF. This chain connects TRBV5-8 to TRBJ1-2; the D is unclear. V was cut by 4 bases and J by 3 bases, with 13 bases left in between. Germline V lookup: CDR1 SGHTS, CDR2 YDEGEE. The CDR3 extends over 14 amino acids.

The V call is TRBV3-1 (or the pseudogene TRBV3-2), the J call TRBJ1-4, with 8 bases lining up with TRBD1. CDR3 length: 13 residues. From germline, CDR1 is LGHDT and CDR2 YNNKEL (reference sequence). V trimming: 6 bases; J trimming: 3 bases; junction bases outside the gene matches: 0. CDR3 in DNA: TGTGCCAGCAGACAGGGGGCTAATGAAAAACTGTTTTTT. Its translation is CASRQGANEKLFF.

This clone was counted a single time. One end of the junction is discordant with germline, which a read error may explain. The CDR3 loop reads CASNLQGTPSF. The CDR3 DNA follows: TGTGCCAGCAACTTACAGGGTACCCCTTCATTC. This chain links TRBV7-2 with TRBJ1-2, with D maybe TRBD1 (6 bases). The CDR3 has 11 residues. Per germline, CDR1 SGHTA and CDR2 FQGNSA.

The J gene is TRBJ1-2, the V gene TRBV27, with 7 nucleotides matching TRBD1. V was clipped by 5 bases and J by 8 bases; unmatched bases: 17. The CDR3 is 16 amino acids. Looked up from germline, CDR1 is MNHEY and CDR2 is SMNVEV (reference sequence). The CDR3 DNA reads as TGTGCCAGCAGTCCCGGTTTTAACAGGGGATCTCGGGGCTACACCTTC. The encoded protein is CASSPGFNRGSRGYTF.

The rearrangement uses TRBV30 and TRBJ2-6; no definite D call. Trimming left V 7 bases short and J 1 base short, with 8 bases between. The germline V gene has CDR1 GTSNPN and CDR2 SVGIG (reference sequence). The length of the CDR3 is 13 residues. The CDR3 nucleotides read TGTGCCTCCGCTCTATCTGGGGCCAACGTCCTGACTTTC. Translating it yields CASALSGANVLTF.

The chain links TRBV27 to TRBJ2-3; 9 positions match TRBD2. The CDR3 loop spans 14 amino acids. V was pared by 2 bases and J by 7 bases, with 4 bases of the junction left unmatched. CDR1 MNHEY and CDR2 SMNVEV come from the germline V gene (reference sequence). The CDR3 loop reads CASSLAGGQNTQYF. CDR3 DNA sequence: TGTGCCAGCAGTTTAGCGGGGGGGCAAAATACGCAGTATTTT.

This chain uses TRBV6-1 with TRBJ1-5, with 8 positions matching TRBD1. With 2 bases clipped from V and 0 bases from J, the junction kept 12 bases outside the gene matches. The CDR3 loop spans 19 amino acids. Looked up from germline, CDR1 is MNHNS and CDR2 is SASEGT. CDR3 nucleotides: TGTGCCAGCAGTGAATATGGGACAGGTTTCTCTAATAGCAATCAGCCCCAGCATTTT. Its protein is CASSEYGTGFSNSNQPQHF.

The rearrangement joins TRBV28 to TRBJ1-2; D might be TRBD1 (6 bases). V was clipped by 2 bases and J by 1 base, with 14 bases between them. The CDR3 has 16 amino acids. The germline gives CDR1 MDHEN, CDR2 SYDVKM. This chain's CDR3 is CASSLQGPANNYGYTF. The DNA for the CDR3 is TGTGCCAGCAGTTTACAGGGGCCAGCGAATAACTATGGCTACACCTTC.

CDR3 loop: CAWSGVGFSNEKLFF. CDR3 bases: TGTGCCTGGAGTGGGGTGGGCTTCTCCAATGAAAAACTGTTTTTT. The V and J genes are TRBV30 and TRBJ1-4; D is ambiguous. CDR3 size: 15 residues. Per the germline V gene, CDR1 is GTSNPN and CDR2 is SVGIG (reference sequence). Trimming cost V 1 base and J 5 bases, with 14 bases left between them.

The chain joins TRBV9 to TRBJ1-1; 7 bases match TRBD1. The germline gives CDR1 SGDLS, CDR2 YYNGEE. This CDR3 is 16 amino acids long. J lost 0 bases, V lost 0 bases, and 5 bases had no gene match. DNA for the CDR3: TGTGCCAGCAGCGTAGGCGGGACAGTACTGAACACTGAAGCTTTCTTT. This encodes CASSVGGTVLNTEAFF.

The V gene is TRBV7-8, the J gene TRBJ2-7; 7 bases align to TRBD1. This CDR3 is built from 14 residues. CDR1 and CDR2 from the germline V gene are SGHVS and FQNEAQ. V trimming: 5 bases; J trimming: 4 bases; junction bases outside the gene matches: 8. The CDR3 sequence is CASSLWDSKYEQYF. DNA of the CDR3: TGTGCCAGCAGCCTGTGGGACAGTAAATACGAGCAGTACTTC.

J is TRBJ1-1 and V is TRBV2; 9 bases map to TRBD1. The V and J ends lost 6 bases and 0 bases, in that order; junction bases with no gene match: 5. CDR3 size: 15 residues. Germline CDR1 reads SNHLY; CDR2 reads FYNNEI. The CDR3 nucleotides are TGTGCCAGCAGGCAACAGGGGGCGTTGAACACTGAAGCTTTCTTT. Its translation is CASRQQGALNTEAFF.

This sequence joins TRBV7-8 and TRBJ1-4; D possibly corresponds to TRBD1 (6 bases). CDR3 size: 12 residues. CDR1 and CDR2 from the germline V gene are SGHVS and FQNEAQ. V lost 3 bases, J lost 13 bases, and 12 bases lay in between. CDR3 nucleotides: TGTGCCAGCAGCTTTGGGGGGGCACGACTGTTTTTT. Translated: CASSFGGARLFF.

The rearrangement joins TRBV6-6 to TRBJ1-2; D is possibly TRBD1 (5 bases). V was clipped by 2 bases and J by 2 bases, with 9 bases between them. Looked up from germline, CDR1 is MNHNY and CDR2 is SVGAGI (reference sequence). The CDR3 has 14 amino acids. DNA of the CDR3: TGTGCCAGCAGTTACAGGGGTGACAACTATGGCTACACCTTC. It codes for CASSYRGDNYGYTF.

V is TRBV19 and J is TRBJ1-5, with D possibly being TRBD1 (5 bases). The V end was cut by 6 bases, the J end by 6 bases, with 9 bases between. In germline, CDR1 is LNHDA, CDR2 SQIVND (reference sequence). The CDR3 contains 12 residues. In nucleotides, the CDR3 is TGTGCCAGTAGCCAGGGCGGTCAGCCCCAGCATTTT. Protein: CASSQGGQPQHF.

V is TRBV21-1 and J is TRBJ2-3; the table's TRBD2 call for D was not verified on the DNA. TRBV21-1 is deemed a pseudogene. The CDR3 length is 17 residues. DNA for the CDR3: TGTGCCAGCAGCAAATTCAGCGGGGGCTTAGGGGTAGATACGCAGTATTTT. Its translation is CASSKFSGGLGVDTQYF.

The rearrangement links TRBV11-2 to TRBJ2-6, with 11 positions matching TRBD2. Germline V gene data show CDR1 as SGHAT and CDR2 as FQNNGV. The CDR3 contains 19 residues. Germline trimming cut 5 bases from V and 2 bases from J; bases unmatched to any gene: 11. DNA of the CDR3: TGTGCCAGCAGCCCTTACGGGACTAGCGGCTTCACTGGGGCCAACGTCCTGACTTTC. It translates to CASSPYGTSGFTGANVLTF.

V usage is TRBV3-1 (or the pseudogene TRBV3-2) and J usage is TRBJ1-2, with 7 bases aligning to TRBD1. CDR3 length: 15 amino acids. The ends lost 3 bases at V and 0 bases at J; junction bases unmatched: 4. Germline CDR1 LGHDT, CDR2 YNNKEL (reference sequence). CDR3 region: CASSHGQGANYGYTF. For the CDR3, the DNA is TGTGCCAGCAGCCATGGGCAGGGGGCTAACTATGGCTACACCTTC.

The chain employs TRBV10-1 and TRBJ2-7; no clear D gene. CDR3 length equals 12 residues. V lost 4 bases to trimming and J lost 6 bases, with 10 bases between them. The germline CDR1 and CDR2 sequences are WNHNN and SYGVQD (reference sequence). CDR3 region: CASSGTAGEQYV. The CDR3 bases are TGCGCCAGCAGTGGAACCGCCGGCGAGCAGTACGTC.

This rearrangement joins TRBV2 to TRBJ2-7, with D perhaps matching TRBD1 (6 bases). Per germline, CDR1 SNHLY and CDR2 FYNNEI. The CDR3 is 13 residues long. Deletions cut 6 bases from V and 6 bases from J, with 15 bases between. CDR3 region: CASRALGQTEQYV. In nucleotides, the CDR3 is TGTGCCAGCAGGGCCCTTGGACAGACCGAGCAGTACGTC.

The CDR3 DNA sequence: TGTGCCAGCAGCTTAGTTCTGCAAGCCCAAGCCAAAAACATTCAGTACTTC. This encodes CASSLVLQAQAKNIQYF. The chain couples TRBV11-2 to TRBJ2-4, with D unclear. This CDR3 contains 17 residues. Trimming took 1 base from V and 0 from J, leaving 13 bases between them. Germline-derived CDR1 and CDR2 are SGHAT and FQNNGV.

The chain joins TRBV6-5 to TRBJ2-7; D remains ambiguous. V shed 5 bases and J shed 6 bases, with 11 bases lying between them. Germline loops: CDR1 MNHEY, CDR2 SVGAGI. This CDR3 is built from 12 residues. The chain's CDR3 is CASSNSAIEQYV. CDR3 DNA: TGTGCCAGCAGTAACAGTGCTATCGAGCAGTACGTC.

The gene calls are TRBV29-1 and TRBJ2-3; 7 bases match TRBD1. CDR1 and CDR2 (germline): SQVTM, ANQGSEA. CDR3 length: 13 residues. The CDR3 nucleotides are TGCAGTGTAAGGGACAGACACACAGATACGCAGTATTTT. Residues: CSVRDRHTDTQYF.

V gene TRBV19 combines with J gene TRBJ1-5, with 8 bases that match TRBD1. Germline V gene data show CDR1 as LNHDA and CDR2 as SQIVND (reference sequence). V was pared by 7 bases and J by 3 bases, with 8 bases of the junction left unmatched. The CDR3 has 15 residues. CDR3 residues: CASTPGQVLNQPQHF. In DNA form, the CDR3 reads TGTGCCAGTACACCGGGACAGGTCCTCAATCAGCCCCAGCATTTT.

V is TRBV3-1 (or the pseudogene TRBV3-2) and J is TRBJ1-2, with D unclear. This CDR3 contains 19 residues. V was pared by 0 bases and J by 0 bases, with 20 bases between. CDR1 is LGHDT and CDR2 is YNNKEL in the germline V gene (reference sequence). This chain's CDR3 is CASSQDAAGVRGTNYGYTF. The CDR3 DNA sequence: TGTGCCAGCAGCCAAGACGCGGCTGGGGTCCGGGGTACTAACTATGGCTACACCTTC.

The chain couples TRBV28 to TRBJ2-3; 9 bases map to TRBD2. The CDR3 loop spans 15 amino acids. Trimming cost V 6 bases and J 0 bases; bases outside gene matches: 4. Germline V gives CDR1 MDHEN, CDR2 SYDVKM. As DNA, the CDR3 is TGTGCCAGCAGCGATGCGGGGGGGAGCACAGATACGCAGTATTTT. Translation gives CASSDAGGSTDTQYF.